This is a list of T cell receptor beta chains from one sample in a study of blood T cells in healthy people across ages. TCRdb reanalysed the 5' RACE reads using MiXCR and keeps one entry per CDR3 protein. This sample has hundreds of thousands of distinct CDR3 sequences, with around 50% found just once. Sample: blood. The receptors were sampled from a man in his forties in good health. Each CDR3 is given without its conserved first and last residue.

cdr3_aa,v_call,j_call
SVGSQVSNEQF,TRBV29-1,TRBJ2-1
ASSQIRDMQY,TRBV12-3/TRBV12-4,TRBJ2-3
ASSSGTGDEQY,TRBV6-6,-
SASLGLTRGNEQF,TRBV20-1,TRBJ2-1
ASSLRFGGQQDPF,TRBV7-2,TRBJ2-1
ASSSGRGQSVLTGTQY,TRBV11-2,TRBJ2-3
ASSARLAGVIVGELF,TRBV7-2,TRBJ2-2
ASSQTVYGYT,TRBV12-3/TRBV12-4,TRBJ1-2
ASRRTADTQY,TRBV27,TRBJ2-3
ASSSGFEQF,TRBV2,TRBJ2-1
ASSLDTGGQPQH,TRBV7-9,TRBJ1-5
ASSGDRGEQY,TRBV7-9,TRBJ2-7
ASSVGTGNVYEQY,TRBV9,TRBJ2-7
SARGGGNTQY,TRBV20-1,TRBJ2-3
SVDLSGYT,TRBV29-1,TRBJ1-2
ASSLPDPTNGETQY,TRBV7-9,TRBJ2-5
ASIGAGRSPQY,TRBV2,TRBJ2-7
ASTTRQIEQY,TRBV28,TRBJ2-4
ATSEPGLAGGRNPYNEQY,TRBV24-1,-
ASKLAALHETQY,TRBV28,TRBJ2-5
ASSQIYRDNEQF,TRBV14,TRBJ2-1
SAAQTGRLNYEQY,TRBV20-1,TRBJ2-7
ASSLSYQGYEQY,TRBV7-2,TRBJ2-7
ASSLIAGDCEQY,TRBV7-2,TRBJ2-7
SVEWGQETQY,TRBV29-1,TRBJ2-5
ASSQNRGEGSEAF,TRBV4-2,TRBJ1-1
ATGGVNSPLH,TRBV28,TRBJ1-6
ATHGPGTGELF,TRBV7-2,TRBJ2-2
ASSWKNEAF,TRBV27,TRBJ1-1
ASSPTGRGGDEQY,TRBV9,TRBJ2-7
ASKGGGIANTEAF,TRBV13,TRBJ1-1
SVDQKSSGNTIY,TRBV29-1,TRBJ1-3
ASSQDMELAGEGDTQY,TRBV14,TRBJ2-3
ASILWGGELF,TRBV28,TRBJ2-2
ASSSTLPRAEAF,TRBV5-1,TRBJ1-1
ASSPETSRNEQY,TRBV7-9,-
SARDRDFLYEQY,TRBV20-1,-
ASRRGAQIDYGYT,TRBV7-3,TRBJ1-2
ASSSPGRDDYGYT,TRBV5-5,TRBJ1-2
ATSRTGGSYGYT,TRBV15,TRBJ1-2
SGIGTSGTNEQF,TRBV20-1,TRBJ2-1
ASSQDSARINNEQF,TRBV3-1,TRBJ2-1
ACVRGLRRGYT,TRBV12-3/TRBV12-4,TRBJ1-2
ASSIVSSDGYEQY,TRBV7-2,TRBJ2-7
SARAAGLRLTDTQY,TRBV20-1,TRBJ2-3
ASSPIRTGDGFGTEAF,TRBV5-1,TRBJ1-1
ASSYERRSTDTQY,TRBV6-2/TRBV6-3,TRBJ2-3
SVVREGSYNEQF,TRBV29-1,TRBJ2-1
ASSVGQIYGYT,TRBV2,TRBJ1-2
ASSLELTGGSEQY,TRBV7-2,TRBJ2-7
AISEPAVVTQY,TRBV10-3,TRBJ2-5
ASSLSGSAVEQY,TRBV5-5,TRBJ2-4
ATSRDPTAGSVWY,TRBV15,TRBJ2-5
ASSQLGLAQETQY,TRBV4-2,TRBJ2-5
SARPYMGQNSPIH,TRBV20-1,TRBJ1-6
AIKEREGGEQY,TRBV10-3,TRBJ2-7
ASSQGANFGAEAF,TRBV4-2,TRBJ1-1
SVCAWQERTYEQY,TRBV29-1,TRBJ2-7
ASSVASSGGDATQY,TRBV9,TRBJ2-3
ASSKGITGERRETQY,TRBV21-1,-